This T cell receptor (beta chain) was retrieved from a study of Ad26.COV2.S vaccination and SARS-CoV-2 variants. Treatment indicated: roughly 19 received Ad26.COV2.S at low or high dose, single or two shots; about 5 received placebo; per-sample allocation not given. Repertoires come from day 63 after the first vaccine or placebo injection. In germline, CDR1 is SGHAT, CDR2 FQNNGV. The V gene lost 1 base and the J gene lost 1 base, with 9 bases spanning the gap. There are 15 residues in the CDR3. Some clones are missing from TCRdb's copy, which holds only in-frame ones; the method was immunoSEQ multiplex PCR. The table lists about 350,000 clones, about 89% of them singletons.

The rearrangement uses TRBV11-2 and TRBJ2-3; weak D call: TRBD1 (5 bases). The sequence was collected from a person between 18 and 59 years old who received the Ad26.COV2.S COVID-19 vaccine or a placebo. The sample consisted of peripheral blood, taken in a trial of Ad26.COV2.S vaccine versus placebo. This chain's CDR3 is CASSLGAGRTDTQYF. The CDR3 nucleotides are TGTGCCAGCAGCTTAGGTGCAGGGCGCACAGATACGCAGTATTTT.